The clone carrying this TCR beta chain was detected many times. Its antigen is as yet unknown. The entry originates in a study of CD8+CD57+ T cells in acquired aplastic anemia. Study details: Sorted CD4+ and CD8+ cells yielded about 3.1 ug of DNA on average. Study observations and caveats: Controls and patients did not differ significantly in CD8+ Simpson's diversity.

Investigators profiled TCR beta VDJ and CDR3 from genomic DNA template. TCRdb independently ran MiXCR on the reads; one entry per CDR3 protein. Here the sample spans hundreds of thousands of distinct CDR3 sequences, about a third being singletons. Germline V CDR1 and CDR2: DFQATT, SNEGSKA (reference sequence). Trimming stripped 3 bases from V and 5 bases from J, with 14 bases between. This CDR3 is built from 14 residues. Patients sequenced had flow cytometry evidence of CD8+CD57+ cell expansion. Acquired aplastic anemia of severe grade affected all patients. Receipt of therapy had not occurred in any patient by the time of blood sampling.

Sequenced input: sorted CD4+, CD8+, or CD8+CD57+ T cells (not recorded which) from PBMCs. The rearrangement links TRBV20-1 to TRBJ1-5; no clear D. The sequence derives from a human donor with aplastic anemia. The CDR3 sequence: CSASKDLTDQPQHF. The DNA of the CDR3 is TGCAGTGCTAGTAAAGACCTAACCGATCAGCCCCAGCATTTT.